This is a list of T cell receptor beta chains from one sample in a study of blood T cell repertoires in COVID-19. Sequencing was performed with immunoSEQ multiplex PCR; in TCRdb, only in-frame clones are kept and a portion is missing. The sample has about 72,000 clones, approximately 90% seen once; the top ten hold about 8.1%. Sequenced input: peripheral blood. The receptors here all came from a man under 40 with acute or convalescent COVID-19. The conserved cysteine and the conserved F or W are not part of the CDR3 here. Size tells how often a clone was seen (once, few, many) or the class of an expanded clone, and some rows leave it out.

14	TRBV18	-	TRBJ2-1	ASSLKGQGGYDEQF
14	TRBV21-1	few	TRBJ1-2	ASSKSIVRGPHGYT
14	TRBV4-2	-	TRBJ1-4	ASSQDLTRLNEKLF
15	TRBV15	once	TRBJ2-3	ATSRGSGTGVGDTQY
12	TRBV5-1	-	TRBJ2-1	ASSTNRGDNEQF
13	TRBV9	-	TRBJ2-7	ASSVAGTSTHEQY
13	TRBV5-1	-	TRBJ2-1	ARGGDGGSYNEQF
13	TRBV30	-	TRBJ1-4	AWSVRQGPNEKLF
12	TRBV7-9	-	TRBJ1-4	ATGAGTAYEKLF
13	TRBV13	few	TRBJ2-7	ASSPGLGTGYEQY
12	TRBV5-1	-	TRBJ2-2	ASSKDRAVGELF
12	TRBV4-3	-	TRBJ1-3	ASSQGTDGNTIY
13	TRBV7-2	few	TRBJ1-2	ASSPDRGSNYGYT
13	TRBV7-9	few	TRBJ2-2	ASRSSGGNTGELF
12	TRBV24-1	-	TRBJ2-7	ATSENGLHYEQY
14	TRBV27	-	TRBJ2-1	ASSPVAGSSYNEQF
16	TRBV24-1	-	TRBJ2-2	ATSGRTSGSGNTGELF
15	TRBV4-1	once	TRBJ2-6	ASSREGGTSGANVLT
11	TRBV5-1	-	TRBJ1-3	ASSADRGNTIY
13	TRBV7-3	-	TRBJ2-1	ASSPSGGPGVEQF
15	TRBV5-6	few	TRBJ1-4	ASSSGTGLRANEKLF
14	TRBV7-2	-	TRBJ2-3	ASSLSGSRGTDTQY
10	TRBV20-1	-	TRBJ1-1	SASMSSVEAF
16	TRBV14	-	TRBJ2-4	ASSRGHTGGWTKNIQY
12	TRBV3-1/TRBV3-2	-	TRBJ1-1	ASSQEQGRTEAF
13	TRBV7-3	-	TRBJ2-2	ASSITAQGTGELF
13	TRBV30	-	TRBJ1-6	ASTDRSSYNSPLH
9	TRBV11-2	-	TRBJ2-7	ASSIYYEQY
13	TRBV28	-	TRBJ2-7	ASTYNQGGSYEQY
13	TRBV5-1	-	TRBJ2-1	ASSSLAGANNEQF
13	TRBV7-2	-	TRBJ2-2	ASSYLLANTGELF
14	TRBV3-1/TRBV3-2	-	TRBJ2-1	ASSPGSRGSYNEQF
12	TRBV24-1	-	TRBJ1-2	ATSITGTRYGYT
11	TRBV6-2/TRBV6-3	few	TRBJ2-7	ASSYEGVYEQY
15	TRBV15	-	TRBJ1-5	ATSSRDRGLSNQPQH
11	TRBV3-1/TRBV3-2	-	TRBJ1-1	ASSQDLITEAF
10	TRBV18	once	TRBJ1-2	ASSPRGLGYT
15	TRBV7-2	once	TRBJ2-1	ASSSTPRASGSHEQF
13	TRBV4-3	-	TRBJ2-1	ASSRFRREGNEQF
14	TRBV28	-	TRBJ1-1	ASSWSGRGRNTEAF
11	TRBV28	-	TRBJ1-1	ASSLTWNTEAF